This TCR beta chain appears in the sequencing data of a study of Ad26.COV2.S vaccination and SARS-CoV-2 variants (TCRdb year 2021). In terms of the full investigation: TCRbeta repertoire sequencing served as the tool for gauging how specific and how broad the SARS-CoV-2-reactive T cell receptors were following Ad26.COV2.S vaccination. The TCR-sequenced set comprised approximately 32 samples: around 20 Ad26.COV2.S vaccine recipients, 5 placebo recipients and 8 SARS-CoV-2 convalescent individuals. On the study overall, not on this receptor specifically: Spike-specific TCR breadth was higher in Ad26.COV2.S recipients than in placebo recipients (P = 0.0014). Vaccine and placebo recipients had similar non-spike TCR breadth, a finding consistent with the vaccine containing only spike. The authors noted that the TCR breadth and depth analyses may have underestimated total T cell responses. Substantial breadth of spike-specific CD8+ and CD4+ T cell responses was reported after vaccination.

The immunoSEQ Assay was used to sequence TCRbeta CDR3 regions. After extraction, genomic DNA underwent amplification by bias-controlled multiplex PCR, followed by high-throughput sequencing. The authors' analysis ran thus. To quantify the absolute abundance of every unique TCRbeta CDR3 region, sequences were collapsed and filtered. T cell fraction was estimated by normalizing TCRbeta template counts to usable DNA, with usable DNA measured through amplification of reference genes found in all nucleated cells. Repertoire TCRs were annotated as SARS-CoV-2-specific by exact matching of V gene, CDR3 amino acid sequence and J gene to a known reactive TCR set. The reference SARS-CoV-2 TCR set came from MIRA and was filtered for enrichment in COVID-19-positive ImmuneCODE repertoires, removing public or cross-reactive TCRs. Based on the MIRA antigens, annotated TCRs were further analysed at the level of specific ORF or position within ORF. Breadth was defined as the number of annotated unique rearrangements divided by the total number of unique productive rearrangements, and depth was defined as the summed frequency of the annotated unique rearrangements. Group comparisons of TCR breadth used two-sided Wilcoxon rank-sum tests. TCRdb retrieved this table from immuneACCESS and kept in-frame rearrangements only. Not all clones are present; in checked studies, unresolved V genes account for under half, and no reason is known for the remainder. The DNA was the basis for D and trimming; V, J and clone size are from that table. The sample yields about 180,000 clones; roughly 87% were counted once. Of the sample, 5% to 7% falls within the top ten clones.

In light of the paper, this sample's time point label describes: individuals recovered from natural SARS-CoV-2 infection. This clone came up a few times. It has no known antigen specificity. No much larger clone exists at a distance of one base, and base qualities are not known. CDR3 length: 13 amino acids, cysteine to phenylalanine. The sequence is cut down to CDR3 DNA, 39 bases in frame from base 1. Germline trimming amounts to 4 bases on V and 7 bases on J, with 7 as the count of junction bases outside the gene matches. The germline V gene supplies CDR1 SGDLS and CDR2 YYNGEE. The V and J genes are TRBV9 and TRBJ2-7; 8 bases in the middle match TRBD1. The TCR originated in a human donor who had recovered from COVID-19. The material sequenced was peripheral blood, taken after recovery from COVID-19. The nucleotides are TGTGCCAGCAGCTTCAGGACAGGGCGAGAGCAGTACTTC. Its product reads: CASSFRTGREQYF. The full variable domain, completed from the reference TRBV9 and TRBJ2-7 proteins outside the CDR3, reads DSGVTQTPKHLITATGQRVTLRCSPRSGDLSVYWYQQSLDQGLQFLIQYYNGEERAKGNILERFSAQQFPDLHSELNLSSLELGDSALYFCASSFRTGREQYFGPGTRLTVT.